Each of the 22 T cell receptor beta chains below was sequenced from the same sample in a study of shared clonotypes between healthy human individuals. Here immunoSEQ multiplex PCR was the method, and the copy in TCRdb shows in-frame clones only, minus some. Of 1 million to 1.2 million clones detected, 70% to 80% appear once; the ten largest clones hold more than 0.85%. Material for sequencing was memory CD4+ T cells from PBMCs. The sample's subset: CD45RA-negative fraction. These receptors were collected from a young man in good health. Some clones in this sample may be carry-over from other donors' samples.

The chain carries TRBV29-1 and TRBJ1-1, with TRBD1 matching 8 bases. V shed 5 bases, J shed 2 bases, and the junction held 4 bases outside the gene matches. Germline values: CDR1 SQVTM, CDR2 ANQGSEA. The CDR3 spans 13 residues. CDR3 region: CSVSTGGNTEAFF. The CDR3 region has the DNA TGCAGCGTTTCAACAGGGGGTAACACTGAAGCTTTCTTT. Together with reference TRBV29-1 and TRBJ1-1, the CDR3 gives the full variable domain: SAVISQKPSRDICQRGTSLTIQCQVDSQVTMMFWYRQQPGQSLTLIATANQGSEATYESGFVIDKFPISRPNLTFSTLTVSNMSPEDSSIYLCSVSTGGNTEAFFGQGTRLTVV.

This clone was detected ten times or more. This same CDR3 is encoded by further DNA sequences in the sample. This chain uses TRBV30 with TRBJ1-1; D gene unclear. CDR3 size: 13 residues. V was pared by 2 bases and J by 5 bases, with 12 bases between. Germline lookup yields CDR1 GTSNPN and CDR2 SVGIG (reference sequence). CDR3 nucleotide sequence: TGTGCCTGGAGTCCCCGTCGCGGGACTGAAGCTTTCTTT. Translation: CAWSPRRGTEAFF.

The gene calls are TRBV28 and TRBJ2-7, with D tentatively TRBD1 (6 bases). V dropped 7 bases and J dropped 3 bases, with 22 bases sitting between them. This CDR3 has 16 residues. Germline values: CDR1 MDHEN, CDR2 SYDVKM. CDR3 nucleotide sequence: TGTGCCAGCAATGAATTAGACAGGTCTATTTTCTACGAGCAGTACTTC. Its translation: CASNELDRSIFYEQYF.

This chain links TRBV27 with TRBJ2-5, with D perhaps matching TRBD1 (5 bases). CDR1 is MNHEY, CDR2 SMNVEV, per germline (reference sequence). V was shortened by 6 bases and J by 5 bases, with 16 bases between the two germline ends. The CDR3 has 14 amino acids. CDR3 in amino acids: CASSRVGQWETQYF. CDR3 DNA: TGTGCCAGCAGCCGGGTTGGACAATGGGAGACCCAGTACTTC.

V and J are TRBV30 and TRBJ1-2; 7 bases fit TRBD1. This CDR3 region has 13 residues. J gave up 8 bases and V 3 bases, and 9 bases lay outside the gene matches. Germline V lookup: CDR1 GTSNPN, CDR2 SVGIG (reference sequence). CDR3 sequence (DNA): TGTGCCTGGAGCCAACAGGGGTCAAGGGGCTACACCTTC. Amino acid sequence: CAWSQQGSRGYTF. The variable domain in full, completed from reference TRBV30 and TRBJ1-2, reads SQTIHQWPATLVQPVGSPLSLECTVEGTSNPNLYWYRQAAGRGLQLLFYSVGIGQISSEVPQNLSASRPQDRQFILSSKKLLLSDSGFYLCAWSQQGSRGYTFGSGTRLTVV.

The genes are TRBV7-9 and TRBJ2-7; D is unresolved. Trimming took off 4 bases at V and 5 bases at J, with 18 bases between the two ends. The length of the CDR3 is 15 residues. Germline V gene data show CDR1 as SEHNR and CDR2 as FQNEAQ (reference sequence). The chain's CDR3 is CASSSRRMERHEQYF. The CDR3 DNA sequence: TGTGCCAGCAGCTCCCGAAGAATGGAGAGGCACGAGCAGTACTTC.

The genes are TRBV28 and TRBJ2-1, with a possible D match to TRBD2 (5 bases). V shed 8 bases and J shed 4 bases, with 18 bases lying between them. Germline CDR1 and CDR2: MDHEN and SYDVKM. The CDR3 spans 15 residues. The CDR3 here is CASRRLDRDYNEQFF. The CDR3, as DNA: TGTGCCAGCCGGAGGCTAGACCGGGATTACAATGAGCAGTTCTTC.

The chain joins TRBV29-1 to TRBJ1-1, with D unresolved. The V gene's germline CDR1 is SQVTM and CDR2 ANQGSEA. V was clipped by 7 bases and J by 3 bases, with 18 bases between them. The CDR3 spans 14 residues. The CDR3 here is CSARTQTGDTEAFF. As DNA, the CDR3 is TGCAGCGCCAGGACCCAGACTGGGGACACTGAAGCTTTCTTT.

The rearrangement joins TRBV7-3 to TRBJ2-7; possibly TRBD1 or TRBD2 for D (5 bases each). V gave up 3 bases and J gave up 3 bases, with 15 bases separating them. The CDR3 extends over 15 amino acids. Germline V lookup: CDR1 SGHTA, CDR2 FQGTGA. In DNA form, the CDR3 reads TGTGCCAGCAGCTTCCTTGGGGGATTTGGCTACGAGCAGTACTTC. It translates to CASSFLGGFGYEQYF.

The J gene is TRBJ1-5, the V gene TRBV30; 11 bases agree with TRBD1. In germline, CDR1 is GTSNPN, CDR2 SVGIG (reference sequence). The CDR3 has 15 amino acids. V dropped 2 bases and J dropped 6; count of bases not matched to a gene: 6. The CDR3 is CAWSSRTGGGQPQHF. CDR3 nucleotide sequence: TGTGCCTGGAGTTCCCGGACAGGGGGCGGTCAGCCCCAGCATTTT.

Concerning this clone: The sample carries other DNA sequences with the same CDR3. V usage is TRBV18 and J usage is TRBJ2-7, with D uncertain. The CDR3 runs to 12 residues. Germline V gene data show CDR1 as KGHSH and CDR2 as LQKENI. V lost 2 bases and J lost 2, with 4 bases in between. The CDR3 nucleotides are TGTGCCAGCTCACCATCGGCCTACGAGCAGTACTTC. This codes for CASSPSAYEQYF.

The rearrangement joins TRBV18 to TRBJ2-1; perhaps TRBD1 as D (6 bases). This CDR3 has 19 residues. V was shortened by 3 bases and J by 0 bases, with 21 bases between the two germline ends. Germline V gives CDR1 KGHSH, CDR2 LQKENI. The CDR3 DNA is TGTGCCAGCTCACCTCAGGCACAGGGACCTCTGAGCTCCTACAATGAGCAGTTCTTC. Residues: CASSPQAQGPLSSYNEQFF.

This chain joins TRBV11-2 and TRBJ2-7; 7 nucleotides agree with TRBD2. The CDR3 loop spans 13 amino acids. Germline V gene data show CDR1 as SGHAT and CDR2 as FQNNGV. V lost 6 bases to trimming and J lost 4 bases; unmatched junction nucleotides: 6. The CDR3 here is CASRGGVRYEQYF. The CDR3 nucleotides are TGTGCCAGCAGGGGGGGGGTCCGGTACGAGCAGTACTTC.

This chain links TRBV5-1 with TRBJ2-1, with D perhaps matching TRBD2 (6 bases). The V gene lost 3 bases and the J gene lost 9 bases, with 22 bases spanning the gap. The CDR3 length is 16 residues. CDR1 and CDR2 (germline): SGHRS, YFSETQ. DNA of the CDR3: TGCGCCAGCAGCTCGAAGACGGGACTGGGGATCTTTGAGCAGTTCTTC. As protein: CASSSKTGLGIFEQFF.

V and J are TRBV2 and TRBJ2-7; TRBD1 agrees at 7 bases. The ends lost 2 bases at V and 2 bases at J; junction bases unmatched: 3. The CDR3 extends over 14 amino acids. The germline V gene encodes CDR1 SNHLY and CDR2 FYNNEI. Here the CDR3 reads CASSEQGETYEQYF. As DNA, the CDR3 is TGTGCCAGCAGTGAACAGGGGGAGACCTACGAGCAGTACTTC.

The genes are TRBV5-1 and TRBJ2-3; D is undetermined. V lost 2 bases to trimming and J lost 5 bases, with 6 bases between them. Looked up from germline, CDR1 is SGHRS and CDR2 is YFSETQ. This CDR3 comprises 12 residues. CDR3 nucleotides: TGCGCCAGCAGCTTAAACGTAGATACGCAGTATTTT. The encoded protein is CASSLNVDTQYF.

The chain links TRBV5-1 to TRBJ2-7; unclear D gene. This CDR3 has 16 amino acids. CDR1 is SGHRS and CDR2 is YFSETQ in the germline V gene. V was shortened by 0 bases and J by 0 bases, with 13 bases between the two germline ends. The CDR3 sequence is CASSLVPLTISYEQYF. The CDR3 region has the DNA TGCGCCAGCAGCTTGGTCCCTCTAACTATCTCCTACGAGCAGTACTTC.

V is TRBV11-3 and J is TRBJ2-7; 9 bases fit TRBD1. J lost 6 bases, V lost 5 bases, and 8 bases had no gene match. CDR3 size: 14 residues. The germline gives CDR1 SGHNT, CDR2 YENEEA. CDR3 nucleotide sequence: TGTGCCAGCAGCCTCAGGACAGGGGACGGCGAGCAGTACTTC. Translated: CASSLRTGDGEQYF.

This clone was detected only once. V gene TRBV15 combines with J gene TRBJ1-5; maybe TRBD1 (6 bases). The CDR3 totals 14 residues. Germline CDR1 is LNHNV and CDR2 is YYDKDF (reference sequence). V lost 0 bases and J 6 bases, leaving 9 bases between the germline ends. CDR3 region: CATSRELGAQPQHF. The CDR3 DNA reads TGTGCCACCAGCAGAGAGTTGGGGGCTCAGCCCCAGCATTTT.

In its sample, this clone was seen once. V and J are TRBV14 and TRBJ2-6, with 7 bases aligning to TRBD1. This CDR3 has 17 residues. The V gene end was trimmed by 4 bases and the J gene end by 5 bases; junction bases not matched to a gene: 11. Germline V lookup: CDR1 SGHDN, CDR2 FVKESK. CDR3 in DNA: TGTGCCAGCAGCCCCATTTGGAAGGGGGCTTGGGCCAACGTCCTGACTTTC. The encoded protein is CASSPIWKGAWANVLTF.

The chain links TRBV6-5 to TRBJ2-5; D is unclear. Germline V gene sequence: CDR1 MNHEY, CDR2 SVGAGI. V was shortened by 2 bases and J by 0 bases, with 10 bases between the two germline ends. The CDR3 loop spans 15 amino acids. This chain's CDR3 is CASSYKGRNQETQYF. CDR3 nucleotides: TGTGCCAGCAGTTACAAGGGCAGGAACCAAGAGACCCAGTACTTC.

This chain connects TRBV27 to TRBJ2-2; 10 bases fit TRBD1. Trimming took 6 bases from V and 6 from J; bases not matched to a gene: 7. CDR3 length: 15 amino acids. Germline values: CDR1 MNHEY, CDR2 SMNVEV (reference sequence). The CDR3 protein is CASRQTGGAPGELFF. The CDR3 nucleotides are TGTGCCAGCAGGCAGACAGGGGGCGCTCCCGGGGAGCTGTTTTTT.